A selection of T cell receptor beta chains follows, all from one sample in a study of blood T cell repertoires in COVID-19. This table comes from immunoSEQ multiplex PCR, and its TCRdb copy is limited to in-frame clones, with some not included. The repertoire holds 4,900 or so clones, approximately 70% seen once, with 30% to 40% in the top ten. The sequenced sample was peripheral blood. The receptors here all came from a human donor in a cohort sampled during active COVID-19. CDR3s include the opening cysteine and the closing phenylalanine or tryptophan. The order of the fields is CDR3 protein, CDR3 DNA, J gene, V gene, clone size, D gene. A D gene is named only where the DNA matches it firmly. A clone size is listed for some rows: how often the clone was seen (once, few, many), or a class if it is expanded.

CDR3aa: CATAEGTRREKLFF
CDR3nt: TGTGCCACTGCAGAGGGTACCCGGCGGGAAAAACTGTTTTTT
j_gene: TRBJ1-4
v_gene: TRBV19
abundance: .
d_gene: .

CDR3aa: CASITTSGGTEAFF
CDR3nt: TGTGCCAGCATTACAACCTCCGGGGGGACTGAAGCTTTCTTT
j_gene: TRBJ1-1
v_gene: TRBV6-5
abundance: once
d_gene: .

CDR3aa: CASSDRPNSPLHF
CDR3nt: TGTGCCAGCAGCGACAGGCCTAATTCACCCCTCCACTTT
j_gene: TRBJ1-6
v_gene: TRBV6-5
abundance: .
d_gene: .

CDR3aa: CASSFSGNTDTQYF
CDR3nt: TGTGCCAGCAGCTTTTCAGGGAACACAGATACGCAGTATTTT
j_gene: TRBJ2-3
v_gene: TRBV7-3
abundance: .
d_gene: .

CDR3aa: CASSPRDGELFF
CDR3nt: TGCGCCAGCAGCCCCCGAGATGGGGAGCTGTTTTTT
j_gene: TRBJ2-2
v_gene: TRBV4-3
abundance: medium-sized
d_gene: .

CDR3aa: CASSPNGEKSFF
CDR3nt: TGTGCCAGCTCACCTAATGGGGAGAAGTCTTTCTTT
j_gene: TRBJ1-1
v_gene: TRBV18
abundance: once
d_gene: .

CDR3aa: CASSPLNGGGTEAFF
CDR3nt: TGTGCCAGCAGCCCCCTGAATGGGGGGGGGACTGAAGCTTTCTTT
j_gene: TRBJ1-1
v_gene: TRBV11-2
abundance: .
d_gene: .

CDR3aa: CASSYSSSGGPAAETQYF
CDR3nt: TGTGCCAGCAGTTACTCTTCTAGCGGGGGGCCCGCGGCAGAGACCCAGTACTTC
j_gene: TRBJ2-5
v_gene: TRBV6-2/TRBV6-3
abundance: .
d_gene: TRBD2

CDR3aa: CASSQGIRGPEQYF
CDR3nt: TGCGCCAGCAGCCAAGGAATCCGGGGTCCCGAGCAGTACTTC
j_gene: TRBJ2-7
v_gene: TRBV4-1
abundance: few
d_gene: .

CDR3aa: CSASSGRGYGYTF
CDR3nt: TGCAGTGCTAGTTCCGGCCGAGGCTATGGCTACACCTTC
j_gene: TRBJ1-2
v_gene: TRBV20-1
abundance: once
d_gene: .

CDR3aa: CASSSIAGTYEQYF
CDR3nt: TGTGCCAGCAGTTCAATAGCGGGGACATACGAGCAGTACTTC
j_gene: TRBJ2-7
v_gene: TRBV6-2/TRBV6-3
abundance: .
d_gene: TRBD2

CDR3aa: CASSFQESYNEQFF
CDR3nt: TGTGCCAGCAGTTTCCAGGAATCCTACAATGAGCAGTTCTTC
j_gene: TRBJ2-1
v_gene: TRBV6-6
abundance: .
d_gene: .

CDR3aa: CASSDGLFTDTQYF
CDR3nt: TGTGCCAGCAGTGACGGGCTGTTCACAGATACGCAGTATTTT
j_gene: TRBJ2-3
v_gene: TRBV6-4
abundance: .
d_gene: .

CDR3aa: CASSYPGFPYEQYF
CDR3nt: TGTGCCAGCAGCTACCCAGGGTTTCCCTACGAGCAGTACTTC
j_gene: TRBJ2-7
v_gene: TRBV11-2
abundance: .
d_gene: .

CDR3aa: CATSISGGGNTIYF
CDR3nt: TGTGCCACCAGCATATCGGGGGGTGGAAACACCATATATTTT
j_gene: TRBJ1-3
v_gene: TRBV15
abundance: once
d_gene: .

CDR3aa: CASSLGGTTNQPQHF
CDR3nt: TGTGCCAGCAGCTTGGGGGGGACAACTAATCAGCCCCAGCATTTT
j_gene: TRBJ1-5
v_gene: TRBV7-8
abundance: few
d_gene: .

CDR3aa: CASSQGQWQTQYF
CDR3nt: TGCGCCAGCAGCCAGGGACAGTGGCAGACCCAGTACTTC
j_gene: TRBJ2-5
v_gene: TRBV4-1
abundance: .
d_gene: TRBD1

CDR3aa: CASSFPTVNTEAFF
CDR3nt: TGTGCCAGCAGCTTCCCGACAGTGAACACTGAAGCTTTCTTT
j_gene: TRBJ1-1
v_gene: TRBV11-2
abundance: .
d_gene: .

CDR3aa: CASSLEANTGELFF
CDR3nt: TGTGCCAGCAGCTTAGAAGCCAACACCGGGGAGCTGTTTTTT
j_gene: TRBJ2-2
v_gene: TRBV7-2
abundance: .
d_gene: .

CDR3aa: CASSQGTSLGTDTQYF
CDR3nt: TGTGCCAGCAGCCAAGGGACTAGCCTGGGCACAGATACGCAGTATTTT
j_gene: TRBJ2-3
v_gene: TRBV4-2
abundance: .
d_gene: TRBD2

CDR3aa: CASSEDSRTTNEKLFF
CDR3nt: TGTGCCAGCAGCGAAGACAGTCGAACAACTAATGAAAAACTGTTTTTT
j_gene: TRBJ1-4
v_gene: TRBV5-6
abundance: .
d_gene: .

CDR3aa: CASSEGGAGNTIYF
CDR3nt: TGTGCCAGCAGCGAAGGGGGAGCTGGAAACACCATATATTTT
j_gene: TRBJ1-3
v_gene: TRBV7-9
abundance: few
d_gene: .

CDR3aa: CASSQGPDGYTF
CDR3nt: TGTGCCAGCAGCCAAGGGCCTGATGGCTACACCTTC
j_gene: TRBJ1-2
v_gene: TRBV3-1/TRBV3-2
abundance: .
d_gene: .

CDR3aa: CASSLSAGVETQYF
CDR3nt: TGTGCCAGCAGCTTATCGGCAGGGGTGGAGACCCAGTACTTC
j_gene: TRBJ2-5
v_gene: TRBV7-3
abundance: .
d_gene: .

CDR3aa: CASSLAVRQETQYF
CDR3nt: TGTGCCAGCAGCTTAGCTGTCCGCCAAGAGACCCAGTACTTC
j_gene: TRBJ2-5
v_gene: TRBV7-2
abundance: .
d_gene: .

CDR3aa: CASSARFPETQYF
CDR3nt: TGTGCCAGCAGTGCCCGGTTTCCAGAGACCCAGTACTTC
j_gene: TRBJ2-5
v_gene: TRBV2
abundance: .
d_gene: .